A single sample gave rise to the 10 T cell receptor beta chains below, sequenced in a study of blood T cell repertoires in COVID-19. Sequencing was performed with immunoSEQ multiplex PCR; in TCRdb, only in-frame clones are kept and a portion is missing. The table shows about 280,000 clones, with about 90% occurring only once. The sample taken for sequencing was peripheral blood. Every receptor here comes from a woman aged 45-59 years who had recovered from COVID-19.

On this clone: This sample also contains other DNA sequences that code for the same CDR3. The chain carries TRBV6-2 or TRBV6-3 and TRBJ2-3; no clear D gene. V was cut by 6 bases and J by 6 bases, with 10 bases left in between. The germline gives CDR1 MNHEY, CDR2 SVGEGT. This CDR3 contains 12 residues. The CDR3 region is CASSPSGDTQYF. The CDR3 DNA is TGTGCCAGCAGCCCCAGTGGCGATACGCAGTATTTT.

This chain joins TRBV6-5 and TRBJ1-2; 10 bases are shared with TRBD1. The CDR3 consists of 14 residues. Trimming at V came to 6 bases and at J to 4 bases, leaving 5 bases not matched to a gene. Germline V gives CDR1 MNHEY, CDR2 SVGAGI. The CDR3 DNA follows: TGTGCCAGCAGACTAGGACAGGGGGGCTATGGCTACACCTTC. Protein: CASRLGQGGYGYTF.

The V call is TRBV6-2 or TRBV6-3, the J call TRBJ1-2, with D perhaps matching TRBD1 (6 bases). The germline gives CDR1 MNHEY, CDR2 SVGEGT. This CDR3 is built from 15 residues. V lost 0 bases to trimming and J lost 4 bases, with 12 bases between them. The CDR3 DNA reads as TGTGCCAGCAGTTACTCGGGGGGGCCAGCCTATGGCTACACCTTC. This sequence encodes CASSYSGGPAYGYTF.

The CDR3 DNA sequence: TGTGCCAGCAGCTCCGCGGGGCGGGGTGAGACCCAGTACTTC. Its translation: CASSSAGRGETQYF. This sequence joins TRBV9 and TRBJ2-5; weak D call: TRBD2 (6 bases). The V gene lost 4 bases and the J gene lost 5 bases, with 15 bases spanning the gap. The CDR3 length is 14 residues. Germline V gene sequence: CDR1 SGDLS, CDR2 YYNGEE.

This chain uses TRBV29-1 with TRBJ1-2; 8 nucleotides agree with TRBD1. Germline V gene lookup returns CDR1 SQVTM and CDR2 ANQGSEA. Losses at the gene ends were 4 bases for V and 2 bases for J; bases not matched to a gene: 6. The CDR3 contains 14 residues. CDR3 loop: CSVGGRGRNYGYTF. The CDR3 DNA reads as TGCAGCGTTGGAGGCAGGGGGCGCAACTATGGCTACACCTTC. Filled out from reference TRBV29-1 and TRBJ1-2, the complete variable domain reads SAVISQKPSRDICQRGTSLTIQCQVDSQVTMMFWYRQQPGQSLTLIATANQGSEATYESGFVIDKFPISRPNLTFSTLTVSNMSPEDSSIYLCSVGGRGRNYGYTFGSGTRLTVV.

This chain links TRBV5-6 with TRBJ1-1; TRBD1 agrees at 7 bases. Germline V CDR1 and CDR2: SGHDT, YYEEEE. Germline trimming cut 4 bases from V and 3 bases from J; bases unmatched to any gene: 9. The CDR3 runs 15 residues. DNA for the CDR3: TGTGCCAGCAGCCCAGTCGACAGGGCCCACACTGAAGCTTTCTTT. Its translation is CASSPVDRAHTEAFF.

The gene calls are TRBV2 and TRBJ1-2; 7 nucleotides align to TRBD1. Germline CDR1 reads SNHLY; CDR2 reads FYNNEI. The CDR3 is 19 amino acids. With V trimmed by 3 bases and J by 3 bases, 19 bases remained unmatched. This CDR3 is CASSDSPQEVDRPHYGYTF. The CDR3 bases are TGTGCCAGCAGTGATAGTCCCCAGGAAGTGGACAGGCCTCACTATGGCTACACCTTC.

The chain joins TRBV30 to TRBJ1-4; 11 bases fit TRBD1. V dropped 5 bases and J dropped 8; count of bases not matched to a gene: 1. There are 12 residues in the CDR3. Germline V gene sequence: CDR1 GTSNPN, CDR2 SVGIG (reference sequence). CDR3 DNA: TGTGCCTGGGGGACAGGGGGAGAAAAACTGTTTTTT. Amino acid sequence: CAWGTGGEKLFF.

This chain links TRBV19 with TRBJ2-7; D ambiguous. This CDR3 region has 14 residues. Trimming shortened V by 6 bases and J by 0 bases, and 12 bases separated the two germline ends. CDR1 is LNHDA and CDR2 is SQIVND in the germline V gene (reference sequence). The CDR3 sequence: CASSPMRLSYEQYF. The CDR3 DNA is TGTGCCAGTAGCCCGATGCGTCTCTCCTACGAGCAGTACTTC.

This clone has just a few counts. V usage is TRBV3-1 (or the pseudogene TRBV3-2) and J usage is TRBJ2-1; 7 nucleotides match TRBD1. The germline gives CDR1 LGHDT, CDR2 YNNKEL (reference sequence). The CDR3 is made up of 16 amino acids. Unmatched junction bases numbered 6, after V lost 4 bases and J lost 0 bases. CDR3 in amino acids: CASSPGQFSSYNEQFF. In DNA, the CDR3 is TGTGCCAGCAGCCCGGGACAGTTTAGCTCCTACAATGAGCAGTTCTTC.